The TCR beta chain under discussion was sequenced for a study of T cell responses to AZD1222 COVID-19 vaccine. Germline V gives CDR1 SEHNR, CDR2 FQNEAQ (reference sequence). V shed 8 bases, J shed 1 base, and the junction held 7 bases outside the gene matches. The CDR3 is made up of 16 amino acids. Method: immunoSEQ multiplex PCR; TCRdb's copy keeps in-frame clones and lacks some. The table lists 100,000 or so clones, over 80% of them singletons. V and J are TRBV7-9 and TRBJ2-3; 12 bases match TRBD2. This receptor was identified in an adult in good health. The specimen was peripheral blood, collected on day 0 of AZD1222 vaccination. The CDR3 nucleotides are TGTGCCAGCGGGTTACTAGCGGGGGGACGCACAGATACGCAGTATTTT. Amino acid sequence: CASGLLAGGRTDTQYF.